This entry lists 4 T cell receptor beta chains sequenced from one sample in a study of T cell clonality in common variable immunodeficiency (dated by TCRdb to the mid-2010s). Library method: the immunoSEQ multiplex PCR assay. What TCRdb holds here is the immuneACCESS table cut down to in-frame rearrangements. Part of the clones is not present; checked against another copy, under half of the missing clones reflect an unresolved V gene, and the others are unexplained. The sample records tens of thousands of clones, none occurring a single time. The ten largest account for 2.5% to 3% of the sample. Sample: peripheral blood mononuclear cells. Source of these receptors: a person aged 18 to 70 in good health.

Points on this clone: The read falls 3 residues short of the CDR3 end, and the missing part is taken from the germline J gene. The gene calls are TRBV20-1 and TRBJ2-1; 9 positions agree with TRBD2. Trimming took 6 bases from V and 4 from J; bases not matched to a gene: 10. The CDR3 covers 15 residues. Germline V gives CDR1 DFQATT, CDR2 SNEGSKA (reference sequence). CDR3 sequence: CSASRNSGRYNEQFF. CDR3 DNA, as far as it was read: TGCAGTGCGTCCCGGAATAGCGGGAGATACAATGAG.

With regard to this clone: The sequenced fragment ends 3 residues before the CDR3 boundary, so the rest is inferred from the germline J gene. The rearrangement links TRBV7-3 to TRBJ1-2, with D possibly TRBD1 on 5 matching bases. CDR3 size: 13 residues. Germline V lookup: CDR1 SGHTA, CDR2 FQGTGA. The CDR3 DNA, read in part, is TGTGCCAGCAGTCTAACGAGGGGCAATGAC. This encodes CASSLTRGND. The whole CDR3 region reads CASSLTRGNDYTF.

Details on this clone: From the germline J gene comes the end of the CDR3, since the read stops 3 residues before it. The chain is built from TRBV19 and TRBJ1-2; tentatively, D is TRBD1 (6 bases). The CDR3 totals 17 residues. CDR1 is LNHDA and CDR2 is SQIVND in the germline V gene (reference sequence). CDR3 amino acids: CASSIPSGDYRRNDYTF. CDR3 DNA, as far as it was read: TGTGCCAGTAGTATCCCCTCAGGGGACTACAGGCGGAATGAC. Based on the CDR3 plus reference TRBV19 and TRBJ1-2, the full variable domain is DGGITQSPKYLFRKEGQNVTLSCEQNLNHDAMYWYRQDPGQGLRLIYYSQIVNDFQKGDIAEGYSVSREKKESFPLTVTSAQKNPTAFYLCASSIPSGDYRRNDYTFGSGTRLTVV.

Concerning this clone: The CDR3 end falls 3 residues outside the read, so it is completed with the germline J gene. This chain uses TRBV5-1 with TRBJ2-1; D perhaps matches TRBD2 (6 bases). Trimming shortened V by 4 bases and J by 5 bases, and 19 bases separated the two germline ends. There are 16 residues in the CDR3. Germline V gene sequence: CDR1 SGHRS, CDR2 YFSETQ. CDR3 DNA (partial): TGCGCCAGCAGCCCCGCCGGGACTGCTGACAACAATGAG. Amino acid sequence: CASSPAGTADNNE. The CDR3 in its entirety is CASSPAGTADNNEQFF.